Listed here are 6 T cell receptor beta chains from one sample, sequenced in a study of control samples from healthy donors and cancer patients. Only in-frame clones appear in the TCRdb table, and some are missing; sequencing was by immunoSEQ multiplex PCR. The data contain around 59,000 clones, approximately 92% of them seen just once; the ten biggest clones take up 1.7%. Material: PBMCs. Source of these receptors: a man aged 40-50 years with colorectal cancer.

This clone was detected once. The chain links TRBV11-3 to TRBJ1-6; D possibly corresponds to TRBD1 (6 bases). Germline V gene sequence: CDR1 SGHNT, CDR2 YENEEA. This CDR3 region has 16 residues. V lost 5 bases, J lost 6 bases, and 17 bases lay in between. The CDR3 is CASSRIPGAGNSPLHF. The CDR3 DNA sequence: TGTGCCAGCAGCCGGATCCCAGGGGCGGGTAATTCACCCCTCCACTTT.

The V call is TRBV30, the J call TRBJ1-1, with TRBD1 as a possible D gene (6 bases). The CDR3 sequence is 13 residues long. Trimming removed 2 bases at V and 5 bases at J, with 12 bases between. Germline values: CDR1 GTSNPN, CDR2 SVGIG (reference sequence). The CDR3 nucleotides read TGTGCCTGGAGTAGCGGGGGGCGGACTGAAGCTTTCTTT. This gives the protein CAWSSGGRTEAFF. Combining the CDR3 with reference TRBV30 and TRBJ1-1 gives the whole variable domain SQTIHQWPATLVQPVGSPLSLECTVEGTSNPNLYWYRQAAGRGLQLLFYSVGIGQISSEVPQNLSASRPQDRQFILSSKKLLLSDSGFYLCAWSSGGRTEAFFGQGTRLTVV.

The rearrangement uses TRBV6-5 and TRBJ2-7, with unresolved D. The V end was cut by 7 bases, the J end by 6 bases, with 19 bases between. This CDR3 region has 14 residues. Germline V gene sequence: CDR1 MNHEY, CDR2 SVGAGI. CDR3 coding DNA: TGTGCCAGCACGGTAACCGTCCGTCCGGGCGAGCAGTACTTC. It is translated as CASTVTVRPGEQYF.

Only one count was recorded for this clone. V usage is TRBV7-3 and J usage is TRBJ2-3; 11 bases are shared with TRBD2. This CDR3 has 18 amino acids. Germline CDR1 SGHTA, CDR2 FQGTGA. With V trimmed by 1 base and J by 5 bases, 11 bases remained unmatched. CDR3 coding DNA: TGTGCCAGCAGCTTAAATGCGGCTAGCGGGGGGCCCCTAGATACGCAGTATTTT. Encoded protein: CASSLNAASGGPLDTQYF. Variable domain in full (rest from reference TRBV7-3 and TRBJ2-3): GAGVSQTPSNKVTEKGKYVELRCDPISGHTALYWYRQSLGQGPEFLIYFQGTGAADDSGLPNDRFFAVRPEGSVSTLKIQRTERGDSAVYLCASSLNAASGGPLDTQYFGPGTRLTVL.

Written as DNA, the CDR3 is TGCGCCAGCAGCTTACCGGGACAGGGCAACAATGAGCAGTTCTTC. This translates into CASSLPGQGNNEQFF. The J gene is TRBJ2-1, the V gene TRBV5-1; 9 positions agree with TRBD1. The CDR3 is 15 residues long. The ends lost 2 bases at V and 5 bases at J; junction bases unmatched: 5. Germline-derived CDR1 and CDR2 are SGHRS and YFSETQ.

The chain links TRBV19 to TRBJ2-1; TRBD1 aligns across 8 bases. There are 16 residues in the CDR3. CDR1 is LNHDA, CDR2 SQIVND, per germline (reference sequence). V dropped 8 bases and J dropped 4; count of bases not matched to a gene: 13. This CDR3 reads CASAYGQGPWYNEQFF. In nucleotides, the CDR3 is TGTGCCAGTGCCTATGGACAGGGCCCTTGGTACAATGAGCAGTTCTTC.